The clone carrying this T cell receptor (beta chain) has at least ten counts. The data were taken from a study of regulatory T cells in long-lasting Graves disease. The time point here: newly diagnosed GD, antithyroid drugs for less than 3 months. Scientists built the TCR library using RNA that was extracted from PBMCs. Building of the TCR beta libraries involved iRepertoire HTBI primers and Arm-PCR of CDR3 regions. Each CDR3 protein gets one entry after TCRdb re-called the multiplex PCR reads with MiXCR. Found here are hundreds of thousands of distinct CDR3 sequences, approximately 15% of them singletons; the top ten hold roughly 9.7%. The sample was also reused in another study, on T cells in Graves' hyperthyroidism and ophthalmopathy.

The TCR was taken from a young man with Graves disease. The material sequenced was peripheral blood mononuclear cells (PBMCs), taken at new diagnosis, from a patient treated with antithyroid drugs.

CDR3 loop: CATGRGGGPYNEQFF. The CDR3 DNA is TGTGCCACCGGGAGGGGCGGGGGGCCTTACAATGAGCAGTTCTTC. V is TRBV10-3 and J is TRBJ2-1, with 8 bases matching TRBD2. The germline CDR1 and CDR2 sequences are ENHRY and SYGVKD. This CDR3 spans 15 amino acids. Unmatched junction bases numbered 12, after V lost 10 bases and J lost 4 bases.